The 14 T cell receptor beta chains presented below share a single source sample, sequenced in a study of cytomegalovirus exposure and HLA in healthy donors. A multiplex PCR was run with 60 Vbeta primers and 13 Jbeta primers. Here immunoSEQ multiplex PCR was the method, and the copy in TCRdb shows in-frame clones only, minus some. Here the sample spans more than 80,000 clones, about 69% being singletons. Sequencing was carried out using PBMCs. All receptors come from a man aged 55 to 70 in good health and CMV-seronegative.

This clone was seen more than once but under ten times. The chain is built from TRBV5-1 and TRBJ1-1, with TRBD1 identical over 9 bases. V dropped 4 bases and J dropped 5; count of bases not matched to a gene: 9. Germline CDR1 SGHRS, CDR2 YFSETQ. The CDR3 contains 15 residues. CDR3 region: CASSLRTGEGTEAFF. CDR3 sequence (DNA): TGCGCCAGCAGCCTCCGGACAGGGGAGGGTACTGAAGCTTTCTTT. Complete variable domain (other parts from reference TRBV5-1 and TRBJ1-1): KAGVTQTPRYLIKTRGQQVTLSCSPISGHRSVSWYQQTPGQGLQFLFEYFSETQRNKGNFPGRFSGRQFSNSRSEMNVSTLELGDSALYLCASSLRTGEGTEAFFGQGTRLTVV.

This clone was seen a handful of times. The chain combines TRBV30 with TRBJ2-7; D gene ambiguous. The CDR3 contains 12 residues. CDR1 and CDR2 from the germline V gene are GTSNPN and SVGIG (reference sequence). Trimming removed 8 bases from V and 4 bases from J, with 15 bases in between. The CDR3 coding sequence is TGTGCCAAGCAGAAGGCGGCATACGAGCAGTACTTC. It specifies CAKQKAAYEQYF.

This clone was seen only a few times. The chain has TRBV7-6 and TRBJ1-1; 7 bases are a match to TRBD1. The CDR3 loop spans 14 amino acids. Germline-derived CDR1 and CDR2 are SGHVS and FNYEAQ. With 5 bases clipped from V and 4 bases from J, the junction kept 7 bases outside the gene matches. DNA of the CDR3: TGTGCCAGCAGCAGAACACAGGGGACCACTGAAGCTTTCTTT. This gives the protein CASSRTQGTTEAFF.

The chain carries TRBV29-1 and TRBJ1-2; D gene unclear. CDR3 length: 12 residues. Germline-derived CDR1 and CDR2 are SQVTM and ANQGSEA. Deletions cut 6 bases from V and 4 bases from J, with 12 bases between. CDR3 coding DNA: TGCAGCGTCGAGACCGGAGTCTATGGCTACACCTTC. Translation: CSVETGVYGYTF.

This chain links TRBV1 with TRBJ1-1. TRBV1 is flagged as a pseudogene. The CDR3 runs 14 residues. This chain's CDR3 is CTSSQDIGSLEAFF. As DNA, the CDR3 is TGCACCAGCAGCCAAGATATCGGGTCCCTTGAAGCTTTCTTT.

The chain carries TRBV6-4 and TRBJ1-6; D is unclear. CDR3 length equals 13 residues. Trimming left V 4 bases short and J 7 bases short, with 8 bases between. Germline V CDR1 and CDR2: MRHNA, SNTAGT. This CDR3 is CASSVTENSPLHF. CDR3 bases: TGTGCCAGCAGTGTTACAGAAAATTCACCCCTCCACTTT.

The chain carries TRBV16 and TRBJ1-5, with D maybe TRBD1 (6 bases). Per germline, CDR1 KGHSY and CDR2 FQNENV. Between the trimmed V and J ends, which lost 1 base and 5 bases, there was a span of 15 bases. This CDR3 region has 16 residues. The DNA for the CDR3 is TGTGCCAGCAGCCAATTTACCGGGGGGCGGGATCAGCCCCAGCATTTT. Its protein product is CASSQFTGGRDQPQHF.

The chain employs TRBV9 and TRBJ1-6; D remains ambiguous. V lost 0 bases, J lost 8 bases, and 12 bases lay in between. The germline V gene encodes CDR1 SGDLS and CDR2 YYNGEE. There are 15 residues in the CDR3. DNA for the CDR3: TGTGCCAGCAGCGTAGACGCAAGGAGAGATTCACCCCTCCACTTT. This translates into CASSVDARRDSPLHF.

This clone came up a few times. This chain connects TRBV6-5 to TRBJ1-4; 7 bases line up with TRBD1. The length of the CDR3 is 15 residues. Unmatched junction bases numbered 12, after V lost 6 bases and J lost 8 bases. Germline lookup yields CDR1 MNHEY and CDR2 SVGAGI. Here the CDR3 DNA reads TGTGCCAGCAGATCTCCAGACAGGGAGAAGGAAAAACTGTTTTTT. Translating gives CASRSPDREKEKLFF.

The chain carries TRBV6-6 and TRBJ2-5; D perhaps matches TRBD1 (7 bases). Germline V CDR1 and CDR2: MNHNY, SVGAGI (reference sequence). The ends were cut back, 6 bases at V and 2 bases at J, with 10 bases in the middle. This CDR3 contains 13 residues. DNA of the CDR3: TGTGCCAGCAGCCAGGGGGGACAAGAGACCCAGTACTTC. Its protein product is CASSQGGQETQYF.

The V gene is TRBV5-1, the J gene TRBJ1-1; TRBD1 agrees at 8 bases. The CDR3 consists of 15 residues. Germline trimming cut 4 bases from V and 0 bases from J; bases unmatched to any gene: 5. The germline V gene has CDR1 SGHRS and CDR2 YFSETQ. CDR3 nucleotide sequence: TGCGCCAGCAGCGAAAGACAGGGGATGAACACTGAAGCTTTCTTT. As protein: CASSERQGMNTEAFF.

The chain couples TRBV7-3 to TRBJ1-2, with no clear D. V was shortened by 4 bases and J by 7 bases, with 10 bases between the two germline ends. The CDR3 has 12 amino acids. Germline V CDR1 and CDR2: SGHTA, FQGTGA. This CDR3 reads CASSSPGAGYTF. CDR3 bases: TGTGCCAGCAGCTCCCCGGGTGCTGGCTACACCTTC.

This clone was counted a few times. The chain couples TRBV5-1 to TRBJ1-2; 7 bases agree with TRBD1. V lost 4 bases, J lost 8 bases, and 14 bases stayed unmatched. This CDR3 comprises 15 residues. Germline lookup yields CDR1 SGHRS and CDR2 YFSETQ. The CDR3 here is CASSPGTGQNTGYTF. For the CDR3, the DNA is TGCGCCAGCAGCCCGGGGACGGGACAGAATACAGGCTACACCTTC. Complete variable domain (other parts from reference TRBV5-1 and TRBJ1-2): KAGVTQTPRYLIKTRGQQVTLSCSPISGHRSVSWYQQTPGQGLQFLFEYFSETQRNKGNFPGRFSGRQFSNSRSEMNVSTLELGDSALYLCASSPGTGQNTGYTFGSGTRLTVV.

V and J are TRBV6-1 and TRBJ2-7, with TRBD2 as a possible D gene (6 bases). Trimming took 2 bases from V and 5 from J, leaving 16 bases between them. The germline CDR1 and CDR2 sequences are MNHNS and SASEGT. This CDR3 is built from 15 residues. CDR3 coding DNA: TGTGCCAGCAGTGAAAAGGGCAGGGAGGCCCACGAGCAGTACTTC. Its protein product is CASSEKGREAHEQYF.